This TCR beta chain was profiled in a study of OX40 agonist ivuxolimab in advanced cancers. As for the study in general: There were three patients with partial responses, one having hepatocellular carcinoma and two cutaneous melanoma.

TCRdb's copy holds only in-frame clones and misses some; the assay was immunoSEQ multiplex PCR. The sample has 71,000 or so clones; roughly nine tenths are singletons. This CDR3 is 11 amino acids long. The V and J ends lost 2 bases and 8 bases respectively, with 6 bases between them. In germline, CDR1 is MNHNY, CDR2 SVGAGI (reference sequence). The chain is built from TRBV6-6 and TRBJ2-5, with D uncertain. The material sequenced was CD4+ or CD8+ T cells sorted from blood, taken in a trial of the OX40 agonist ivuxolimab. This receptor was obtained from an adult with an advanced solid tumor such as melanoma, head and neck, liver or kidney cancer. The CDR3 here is CASSYDQTQYF. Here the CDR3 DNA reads TGTGCCAGCAGTTACGACCAAACCCAGTACTTC.